This T cell receptor (beta chain) originates from a study of vaccination and CD4 T cells after COVID-19. Time point given: late sampling 161 to 241 days after vaccination in a few convalescent patients. Treatment denoted: roughly 11-day PBMC culture with coronavirus spike peptide pools or control peptides (ViraFEST assay). The Oncomine TCR Beta short-read assay was applied to DNA of cultured CD4+ T cells. MiXCR, applied by TCRdb to the PCR reads, yields one record per CDR3 protein. Here the sample spans some 21,000 distinct CDR3 sequences, over 40% being singletons. The CDR3 length is 13 residues. Germline V gene lookup returns CDR1 SNHLY and CDR2 FYNNEI. V was trimmed by 1 base and J by 5 bases, leaving 9 bases between them. Broader study findings: Although the median of SARS-CoV-2-reactive clonotypes rose from around 19 to 38, the change was not significant.

Details on this clonotype: Its specificity is unknown.

The sample in question was CD4+ T cells from blood, cultured in vitro, obtained about 7 months after SARS-CoV-2 vaccination. The chain employs TRBV2 and TRBJ2-7, with D tentatively TRBD2 (5 bases). This TCR derives from a human donor who had recovered from COVID-19. The CDR3 bases are TGTGCCAGCAGTGAAGATACCGGGGACGAGCAGTACTTC. As protein: CASSEDTGDEQYF.